These 10 T cell receptor beta chains originate from one sample sequenced in a study of blood T cell repertoires in COVID-19 (TCRdb year 2020). Library preparation employed the immunoSEQ multiplex PCR assay. The clones in this table, taken by TCRdb from immuneACCESS, are in-frame only. Not every clone is retained; where verified, under half of the shortfall comes from an unresolved V gene, and the cause of the rest is unknown. The sample table holds roughly 100,000 clones, of which just over 85% were seen once. 7.5% to 10% of the sample lies in the top ten. Sequencing used peripheral blood. The receptor set was obtained from a woman in her 70s with acute or convalescent COVID-19.

V usage is TRBV29-1 and J usage is TRBJ2-3; 7 bases line up with TRBD1. The CDR3 is made up of 12 amino acids. V shed 6 bases, J shed 5 bases, and the junction held 5 bases outside the gene matches. Germline-derived CDR1 and CDR2 are SQVTM and ANQGSEA. The CDR3 region is CSVTSGGDTQYF. For the CDR3, the DNA is TGCAGCGTCACCTCAGGGGGAGATACGCAGTATTTT.

This clone appeared many times. The chain is built from TRBV5-1 and TRBJ1-5; 7 bases align to TRBD1. Germline V CDR1 and CDR2: SGHRS, YFSETQ. V was pared by 5 bases and J by 4 bases, with 3 bases of the junction left unmatched. There are 13 residues in the CDR3. This CDR3 is CASSPQGNQPQHF. CDR3 DNA sequence: TGCGCCAGCAGTCCACAGGGGAATCAGCCCCAGCATTTT.

This clone was found a few times. The chain couples TRBV15 to TRBJ2-7, with D perhaps TRBD1 (5 bases). The CDR3 is 14 residues long. The V and J ends lost 0 bases and 7 bases respectively, with 13 bases between them. Germline lookup yields CDR1 LNHNV and CDR2 YYDKDF (reference sequence). The CDR3 loop reads CATSREGHGREQYF. DNA for the CDR3: TGTGCCACCAGCAGAGAGGGGCACGGAAGGGAGCAGTACTTC.

This chain joins TRBV5-5 and TRBJ1-6; perhaps TRBD1 as D (6 bases). The germline V gene has CDR1 SGHKS and CDR2 YYEKEE (reference sequence). This CDR3 contains 20 residues. Trimming shortened V by 0 bases and J by 1 base, and 20 bases separated the two germline ends. The CDR3 here is CASSLAQIVQGISYNSPLHF. The CDR3 DNA follows: TGTGCCAGCAGCTTGGCTCAGATTGTACAGGGAATTTCCTATAATTCACCCCTCCACTTT.

The chain recombines TRBV10-3 with TRBJ1-5; 9 bases align to TRBD1. The J segment lost 0 bases and the V segment lost 10 bases, leaving 10 bases of the junction unmatched. This CDR3 spans 16 amino acids. Germline V CDR1 and CDR2: ENHRY, SYGVKD. CDR3 nucleotide sequence: TGTGCCAGCCAGACGGGACAGGGTGGTAGCAATCAGCCCCAGCATTTT. It yields the protein CASQTGQGGSNQPQHF.

The chain employs TRBV9 and TRBJ1-2; a possible D gene is TRBD1 (5 bases). The CDR3 is made up of 14 amino acids. V was shortened by 0 bases and J by 5 bases, with 11 bases between the two germline ends. Germline values: CDR1 SGDLS, CDR2 YYNGEE. The CDR3 bases are TGTGCCAGCAGCGTAGGGGGCGGTTTTTATGGCTACACCTTC. This encodes CASSVGGGFYGYTF.

The chain employs TRBV20-1 and TRBJ1-5; maybe TRBD1 (5 bases). V dropped 3 bases and J dropped 4 bases, with 10 bases sitting between them. CDR1 is DFQATT, CDR2 SNEGSKA, per germline (reference sequence). The CDR3 contains 13 residues. The CDR3, as DNA: TGCAGTGCTAGTAAATCAGGGAATCAGCCCCAGCATTTT. It encodes CSASKSGNQPQHF.

CDR3 amino acids: CASMRLAGEVWAQETQYF. The CDR3 nucleotides are TGTGCCAGCATGAGGCTAGCGGGAGAGGTATGGGCCCAAGAGACCCAGTACTTC. This chain joins TRBV27 and TRBJ2-5; 10 nucleotides match TRBD2. V lost 7 bases to trimming and J lost 1 base; unmatched junction nucleotides: 15. The CDR3 is 18 amino acids. The germline gives CDR1 MNHEY, CDR2 SMNVEV (reference sequence).

The gene calls are TRBV24-1 and TRBJ1-2; 8 bases are shared with TRBD1. The CDR3 is 16 amino acids. Per germline, CDR1 KGHDR and CDR2 SFDVKD. V lost 4 bases to trimming and J lost 0 bases; unmatched junction nucleotides: 6. The CDR3 here is CATSEGTGIPNYGYTF. The CDR3 coding sequence is TGTGCCACCAGTGAAGGGACAGGTATCCCTAACTATGGCTACACCTTC.

This rearrangement joins TRBV9 to TRBJ2-4; TRBD2 matches at 11 bases. The V gene's germline CDR1 is SGDLS and CDR2 YYNGEE. The CDR3 is 18 residues long. Trimming at V came to 3 bases and at J to 5 bases, leaving 13 bases not matched to a gene. CDR3 DNA: TGTGCCAGCAGCGGACCGGGGGTAGCGGGAGGGGCCGAAAACATTCAGTACTTC. Amino acids: CASSGPGVAGGAENIQYF.